Listed below are T cell receptor beta chains from one sample, sequenced in a study of T cell repertoires in urothelial bladder cancer. The method was immunoSEQ multiplex PCR; TCRdb's version includes in-frame clones alone and lacks a portion of them. The sample has some 14,000 clones; around three fifths are singletons. The specimen sequenced was tumor-infiltrating cells from bladder cancer. The receptors originated from a human donor with urothelial carcinoma. The CDR3 runs from the conserved cysteine through the conserved F or W. Fields, in order: V gene, clone size, D gene, J gene, CDR3 DNA, CDR3 protein. D genes are given only for firm matches. Some rows have no size entry. The others give once, few or many, or a class for an expanded clone.

>TRBV14|.|.|TRBJ2-3
TGTGCCAGCAGCCAAGTTACAGGCGACACAGATACGCAGTATTTT
CASSQVTGDTDTQYF
>TRBV4-1|.|.|TRBJ2-6
TGCGCCAGCAGCCCCAGGACAGTAGGGGCCAACGTCCTGACTTTC
CASSPRTVGANVLTF
>TRBV19|few|.|TRBJ1-4
TGTGCCAGTAGTATAGGCGAAAAACTGTTTTTT
CASSIGEKLFF
>TRBV6-5|medium-sized|TRBD1|TRBJ1-6
TGTGCCAGCATGCTTTCGACAGGGTCTAATTCACCCCTCCACTTT
CASMLSTGSNSPLHF
>TRBV9|.|TRBD1|TRBJ2-1
TGTGCCAGCAGCGTAGTAGGGGGCGCCCACAACAATGAGCAGTTCTTC
CASSVVGGAHNNEQFF
>TRBV12-5|.|.|TRBJ2-5
TGTGCTAGTGGAGAAACACCTGGGGAGACCCAGTACTTC
CASGETPGETQYF
>TRBV6-6|.|TRBD1|TRBJ1-2
TGTGCCAGCAGTTACGGGGGGACAGCCTATGGCTACACCTTC
CASSYGGTAYGYTF
>TRBV7-6|.|TRBD1|TRBJ1-3
TGTGCCAGCAGCTTTACGACAGGGGTGAACTCTGGAAACACCATATATTTT
CASSFTTGVNSGNTIYF
>TRBV6-5|.|TRBD1|TRBJ2-5
TGTGCCAGCAGTTACTCACGGACAGGGGGAGAGACCCAGTACTTC
CASSYSRTGGETQYF
>TRBV5-1|.|.|TRBJ1-2
TGCGCCAGCAGCTTGGGGACAGATTTTTCATATGGCTACACCTTC
CASSLGTDFSYGYTF